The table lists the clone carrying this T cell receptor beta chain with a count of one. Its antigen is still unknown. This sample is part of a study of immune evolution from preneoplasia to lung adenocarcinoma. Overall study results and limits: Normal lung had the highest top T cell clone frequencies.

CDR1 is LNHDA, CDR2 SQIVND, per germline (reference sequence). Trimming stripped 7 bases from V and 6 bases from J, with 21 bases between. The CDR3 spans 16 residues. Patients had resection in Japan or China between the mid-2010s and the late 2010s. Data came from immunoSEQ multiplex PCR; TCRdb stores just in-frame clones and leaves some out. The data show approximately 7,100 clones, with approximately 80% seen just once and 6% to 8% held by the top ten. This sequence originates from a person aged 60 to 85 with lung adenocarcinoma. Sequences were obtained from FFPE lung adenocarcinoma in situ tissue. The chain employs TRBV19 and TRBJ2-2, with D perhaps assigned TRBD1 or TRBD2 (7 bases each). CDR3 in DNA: TGTGCCAGTACCACACGACAGGGAGGGATCTCCGGGGAGCTGTTTTTT. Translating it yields CASTTRQGGISGELFF. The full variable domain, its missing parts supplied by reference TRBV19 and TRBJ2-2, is DGGITQSPKYLFRKEGQNVTLSCEQNLNHDAMYWYRQDPGQGLRLIYYSQIVNDFQKGDIAEGYSVSREKKESFPLTVTSAQKNPTAFYLCASTTRQGGISGELFFGEGSRLTVL.